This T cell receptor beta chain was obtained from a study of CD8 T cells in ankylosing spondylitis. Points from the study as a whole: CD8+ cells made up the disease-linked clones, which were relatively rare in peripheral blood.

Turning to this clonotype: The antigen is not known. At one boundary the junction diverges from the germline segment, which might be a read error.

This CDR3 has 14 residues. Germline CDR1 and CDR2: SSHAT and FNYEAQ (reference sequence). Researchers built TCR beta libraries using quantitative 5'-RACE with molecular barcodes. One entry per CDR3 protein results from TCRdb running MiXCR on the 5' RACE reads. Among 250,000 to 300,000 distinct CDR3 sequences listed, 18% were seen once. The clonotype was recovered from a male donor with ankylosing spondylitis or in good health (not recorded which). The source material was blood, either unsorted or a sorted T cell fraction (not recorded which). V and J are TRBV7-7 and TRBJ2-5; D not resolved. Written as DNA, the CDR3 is TGTGCTAGCAGCCGTTTATCCTATTCGGAGACCCAGTACTTC. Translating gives CASSRLSYSETQYF.